This T cell receptor beta chain was retrieved from a study of blood T cell repertoires in COVID-19. Study as a whole: The analysed material was cDNA or gDNA that came from T cells, B-cell-depleted T cells, or PBMCs.

Repertoires were generated with immunoSEQ multiplex PCR, while TCRdb's copy carries only in-frame clones and drops some. This sample yields fewer than 140,000 clones, of which about 70% are seen a single time; more than 0.8% belongs to the top ten. V lost 10 bases, J lost 3 bases, and 12 bases lay in between. CDR3 length: 13 residues. This receptor was identified in a human donor with acute or convalescent COVID-19. The donor label of this sample is uncertain. The sequenced sample consisted of peripheral blood. The genes are TRBV12-3 or TRBV12-4 and TRBJ1-4, with TRBD1 as a possible D gene (6 bases). CDR3 nucleotides: TGTGCCACCCGCAGGGGAGCTAATGAAAAACTGTTTTTT. Its protein product is CATRRGANEKLFF.